The 17 T cell receptor beta chains presented below share a single source sample, sequenced in a study of blood T cell repertoires in COVID-19. Generated by immunoSEQ multiplex PCR, the TCRdb table keeps only in-frame clones and is missing some. The data show about 320,000 clones, with roughly 85% seen just once and 7.2% held by the top ten. Input material: peripheral blood. Receptor source: a human donor in a cohort sampled during active COVID-19.

The CDR3 coding sequence is TGTGCCAGCAAACCCATAGCGGGGGGGCCGGGCAATGAGCAGTTCTTC. This codes for CASKPIAGGPGNEQFF. The chain uses TRBV27 and TRBJ2-1; 11 nucleotides match TRBD2. The trim removed 7 bases at V and 6 bases at J, leaving 11 bases unmatched. The germline gives CDR1 MNHEY, CDR2 SMNVEV (reference sequence). The CDR3 sequence is 16 residues long.

The rearrangement joins TRBV9 to TRBJ2-1, with 8 bases that match TRBD2. Germline V lookup: CDR1 SGDLS, CDR2 YYNGEE. CDR3 length: 16 amino acids. Trimming cost V 4 bases and J 2 bases; bases outside gene matches: 8. This CDR3 is CASSSIGSGAYNEQFF. CDR3 sequence (DNA): TGTGCCAGCAGCTCGATTGGTAGCGGGGCCTACAATGAGCAGTTCTTC.

This sequence joins TRBV2 and TRBJ1-1, with a weak D call TRBD1 (5 bases). The germline gives CDR1 SNHLY, CDR2 FYNNEI. Trimming removed 6 bases at V and 1 base at J, with 9 bases between. There are 13 residues in the CDR3. This chain's CDR3 is CASRFRANTEAFF. The CDR3 nucleotides read TGTGCCAGCAGATTCAGGGCGAACACTGAAGCTTTCTTT.

In regard to this clone: This same CDR3 is encoded by further DNA sequences in the sample. This rearrangement joins TRBV14 to TRBJ2-1; a possible D gene is TRBD2 (5 bases). Germline CDR1 reads SGHDN; CDR2 reads FVKESK. The CDR3 consists of 13 residues. Trimming removed 1 base at V and 7 bases at J, with 8 bases between. CDR3 protein: CASSQVRGNEQFF. The DNA of the CDR3 is TGTGCCAGCAGCCAAGTACGGGGAAATGAGCAGTTCTTC.

J is TRBJ1-5 and V is TRBV6-5, with TRBD1 matching 9 bases. The trim removed 5 bases at V and 4 bases at J, leaving 6 bases unmatched. This CDR3 comprises 15 residues. Germline CDR1 reads MNHEY; CDR2 reads SVGAGI. The CDR3, as DNA: TGTGCCAGCAGTCAGTCCGGGACAGGGAATCAGCCCCAGCATTTT. Its translation: CASSQSGTGNQPQHF.

The chain joins TRBV3-1 (or the pseudogene TRBV3-2) to TRBJ2-1, with a weak D call TRBD2 (6 bases). CDR3 length equals 16 residues. Trimming removed 3 bases from V and 5 bases from J, with 17 bases in between. The V gene's germline CDR1 is LGHDT and CDR2 YNNKEL (reference sequence). For the CDR3, the DNA is TGTGCCAGCAGCCAGCCCTTACCGGGACTGAACAATGAGCAGTTCTTC. Translating gives CASSQPLPGLNNEQFF.

V is TRBV5-1 and J is TRBJ2-2; 10 bases line up with TRBD1. CDR1 and CDR2 from the germline V gene are SGHRS and YFSETQ. Trimming removed 4 bases from V and 5 bases from J; junction bases left unmatched: 8. The CDR3 is 16 residues long. The CDR3 nucleotides read TGCGCCAGCAGCCCCCGGACAGGGGGACCGACCGGGGAGCTGTTTTTT. This encodes CASSPRTGGPTGELFF.

This clone was observed many times. The chain has TRBV2 and TRBJ2-3; D not resolved. V was cut by 6 bases and J by 4 bases, with 11 bases left in between. The germline gives CDR1 SNHLY, CDR2 FYNNEI. The CDR3 is 13 amino acids. The CDR3 region has the DNA TGTGCCAGCAGGGAGTTACTCGCAGATACGCAGTATTTT. Protein product: CASRELLADTQYF.

This clone appeared once. This chain joins TRBV27 and TRBJ2-7; tentative D call: TRBD2 (5 bases). Germline CDR1 reads MNHEY; CDR2 reads SMNVEV (reference sequence). CDR3 length: 16 amino acids. With 6 bases removed from V and 0 bases from J, the gap between germline ends came to 18 bases. The CDR3 nucleotides are TGTGCCAGCAGCCCAGAAGGACGGGGAAGCTCCTACGAGCAGTACTTC. The encoded protein is CASSPEGRGSSYEQYF.

Only a few counts were recorded for this clone. In nucleotides, the CDR3 is TGTGCCAGCAGCGATGGGGGCAGTGAAGCTTTCTTT. Translated: CASSDGGSEAFF. This chain uses TRBV9 with TRBJ1-1, with D maybe TRBD1 (6 bases). V dropped 3 bases and J dropped 7 bases, with 10 bases sitting between them. The CDR3 extends over 12 amino acids. CDR1 and CDR2 from the germline V gene are SGDLS and YYNGEE.

As for this clone: Relative to the germline gene, one junction end is altered; a read error may explain this. The chain is built from TRBV4-1 and TRBJ1-2; no firm D call. Germline assignment: CDR1 MGHRA and CDR2 YSYEKL. This CDR3 has 11 residues. The DNA for the CDR3 is TGCGCCAGCAGCCAAGACGAGAGGCTCTCTTTC. The encoded protein is CASSQDERLSF.

The chain links TRBV9 to TRBJ2-7; 7 bases match TRBD1. Germline-derived CDR1 and CDR2 are SGDLS and YYNGEE. The CDR3 extends over 13 amino acids. V shed 4 bases, J shed 5 bases, and the junction held 6 bases outside the gene matches. The CDR3 nucleotides read TGTGCCAGCAGCACGGGGACAGCAAACGAGCAGTACTTC. This codes for CASSTGTANEQYF. Filled out from reference TRBV9 and TRBJ2-7, the complete variable domain reads DSGVTQTPKHLITATGQRVTLRCSPRSGDLSVYWYQQSLDQGLQFLIQYYNGEERAKGNILERFSAQQFPDLHSELNLSSLELGDSALYFCASSTGTANEQYFGPGTRLTVT.

The chain has TRBV30 and TRBJ2-5; 9 nucleotides line up with TRBD1. CDR3 length equals 13 residues. The V segment lost 8 bases and the J segment 1 base; nucleotides outside the gene matches: 5. Looked up from germline, CDR1 is GTSNPN and CDR2 is SVGIG (reference sequence). The DNA for the CDR3 is TGTGCCCGTAGGGACAGGGCCCAAGAGACCCAGTACTTC. Encoded protein: CARRDRAQETQYF.

The rearrangement joins TRBV7-2 to TRBJ1-2; tentatively, D is TRBD1 (6 bases). The CDR3 has 14 residues. Germline V CDR1 and CDR2: SGHTA, FQGNSA. V was trimmed by 5 bases and J by 6 bases, leaving 16 bases between them. CDR3 coding DNA: TGTGCCAGCAGCCCCTGGGGGGGGGCGGATGGCTACACCTTC. Protein sequence: CASSPWGGADGYTF.

The chain recombines TRBV24-1 with TRBJ2-3; no firm D call. The V gene's germline CDR1 is KGHDR and CDR2 SFDVKD. The CDR3 has 13 amino acids. The V end was cut by 4 bases, the J end by 10 bases, with 14 bases between. The CDR3 DNA reads TGTGCCACCAGTGACCCTAGTTGGCACTCGCAGTATTTT. The encoded protein is CATSDPSWHSQYF.

The chain employs TRBV7-9 and TRBJ1-1; 8 nucleotides match TRBD1. The trim removed 2 bases at V and 13 bases at J, leaving 3 bases unmatched. The CDR3 sequence is 11 residues long. Germline lookup yields CDR1 SEHNR and CDR2 FQNEAQ (reference sequence). CDR3 nucleotides: TGTGCCAGCAGCTTAAAGACAGGGGTTTTCTTT. It specifies CASSLKTGVFF.

The chain combines TRBV21-1 with TRBJ1-1; TRBD1, as called in the table, went unchecked against the DNA. TRBV21-1 is designated a pseudogene. The CDR3 sequence is 18 residues long. In nucleotides, the CDR3 is TGTGCCAGCAGCAAAACGAGTGAGGACAGGGTAAGGGGCACTGAAGCTTTCTTT. Its translation: CASSKTSEDRVRGTEAFF.